The T cell receptor beta chain described here comes from a study of blood T cell repertoires in COVID-19 (dated by TCRdb to about 2020). In terms of the full investigation: Samples from collaborators originated in the United States, Italy and Spain and spanned both the acute and convalescent phases of COVID-19. The prospective study material was composed of cDNA or gDNA derived from T cells, B-cell-depleted T cells, or PBMCs. The dataset comprised deeply sampled blood TCRbeta repertoires from subjects exposed to, actively infected with, or recovered from COVID-19. A freely available public database, intended as a resource for researchers studying the immune response to SARS-CoV-2, is where the repertoires were released. Samples came from the ongoing ImmuneRACE study (first 160 participants) plus 1,254 subjects from 6 global collaborators. Nearly every sample came with metadata listing a de-identified subject ID, COVID-19 status, age in years and sex. Where available, HLA class I and class II types were obtained from metadata supplied by the sample provider rather than from assay-based typing. The investigation overall reported the following: Clinical and demographic metadata were provided uncurated, with the amount varying by source and participant.

The collaborating institutions used their own protocols to collect whole blood in K2EDTA tubes. For TCRbeta analysis, collaborators shipped samples as frozen whole blood, isolated PBMCs, or DNA extracted from either of those sample types. As to this clone: Its antigen is currently not known. No much larger clone is present one base from it, and per-base qualities are unavailable.

Spanning cysteine to phenylalanine, the CDR3 consists of 15 amino acids. The sequence is cut down to CDR3 DNA, 45 bases in frame from base 1. A distance of 13 bases separates the germline ends of V and J, which lose 4 bases and 2 bases respectively. The germline V gene (reference sequence) sets CDR1 to SEHNR and CDR2 to FQNEAQ. The immunoSEQ Assay, a bias-controlled multiplex PCR, was used to amplify TCRbeta CDR3 regions from genomic DNA. The paper's processing steps were these. The number of nucleated cells in each sample was estimated by amplification of reference gene primers within the assay. To quantify the absolute abundance of each unique TCRbeta CDR3 rearrangement, sequence reads were collapsed and filtered. For each sample, productive Simpson clonality was calculated as the square root of Simpson's diversity index across productive rearrangements. TCRdb stores this immuneACCESS table with in-frame sequences only. Part of the clones is absent; in the studies checked, under half of the shortfall reflects unresolved V genes, and no reason is known for the rest. D and trimming come from the DNA, and the V and J calls and clone size come from that table. In this sample the table shows about 120,000 clones, 75% to 90% of which occur a single time. The top ten clones comprise under 35% of the sample.

The TCR was taken from a man aged 70 or older with active or convalescent COVID-19. Material for sequencing was peripheral blood. The chain links TRBV7-9 with TRBJ2-3, with the D gene too uncertain to name. The sequence in DNA is TGTGCCAGCAGCTACCGAGACACAGCCACAGATACGCAGTATTTT. Translated, this is CASSYRDTATDTQYF.